This TCR beta chain was documented in a study of T cell repertoires in cytomegalovirus infection. Study-level background: The public TCR beta signatures pointed to both CMV infection and matching HLA type. Study observations and caveats: People with CMV and the relevant HLA were identified by cumulative public TCR beta family frequency. Clonotypes of TCR beta that were HLA-C-restricted and CMV-specific dominated the ex vivo response.

Germline V gene lookup returns CDR1 MDHEN and CDR2 SYDVKM. V dropped 4 bases and J dropped 8; count of bases not matched to a gene: 17. The CDR3 covers 16 residues. About this clonotype itself: Its cognate antigen is unknown.

TCRdb recomputed calls from the reads with MiXCR, one row per CDR3 protein. The sample lists around 740,000 distinct CDR3 sequences, 35% occurring once. Specimen: PBMCs. This clonotype originated in a human donor in good health (CMV status not recorded). Some clones in this sample may be carry-over from other donors' samples. The rearrangement joins TRBV28 to TRBJ2-7; 7 bases match TRBD1. The CDR3 region is CASSSNRGARSSKQYF. CDR3 in DNA: TGTGCCAGCAGTTCCAACAGGGGCGCCAGGTCTTCGAAGCAGTACTTC.